This T cell receptor (beta chain) was sequenced during a study of graft-versus-host responses after intestinal transplantation. Across the whole study: Each transplant was multivisceral, liver-intestinal, or isolated intestinal. Induction using anti-thymocyte globulin, followed by tacrolimus and steroids for roughly 3 years, was given to all recipients.

Using immunoSEQ multiplex PCR, the repertoire was profiled, and TCRdb retains in-frame clones only, with some absent. This sample has 80,000 to 95,000 clones, with 75% to 95% found just once. Germline CDR1 and CDR2: MNHEY and SVGAGI. The CDR3 is made up of 13 amino acids. V lost 0 bases and J 6 bases, leaving 6 bases between the germline ends. On this clone itself: The antigen is unknown.

General study results and limits: There were GvH clones found in recipient marrow, and some of them appeared first in ileum or blood. Among circulating GvH clones, peak levels were associated with early post-transplant declines in HvG clones.

This receptor was obtained from a human donor who received an intestinal transplant. The specimen was unstimulated CD8+ T cells sorted from spleen or lymph node cells, collected before intestinal transplant. This chain connects TRBV6-5 to TRBJ1-5; no firm D call. This chain's CDR3 is CASSYSRSQPQHF. The CDR3 DNA follows: TGTGCCAGCAGTTACTCGCGGAGTCAGCCCCAGCATTTT.